The 18 T cell receptor beta chains given below trace back to one sample, sequenced in a study of response to subunit inactivated influenza vaccine. TCRdb called the RT-PCR reads again in MiXCR, with one record for every CDR3 protein. The profile covers about 800,000 distinct CDR3 sequences, with 21% appearing a single time and 9.5% to 13% taken by the ten largest. The specimen was PBMCs from blood, collected around 5 days after vaccination. Source of these receptors: a man aged 45-65 years who received an inactivated influenza vaccine.

This clonotype appeared a few times. The chain carries TRBV9 and TRBJ2-1; TRBD2 matches 8 bases. The CDR3 covers 15 residues. After removal of 0 bases from V and 4 bases from J, the junction contained 3 bases not matched to a gene. Germline V gives CDR1 SGDLS, CDR2 YYNGEE. For the CDR3, the DNA is TGTGCCAGCAGCGTAGCGGGGGGGAATTACAATGAGCAGTTCTTC. Amino acids: CASSVAGGNYNEQFF.

This clonotype was observed a handful of times. The rearrangement joins TRBV29-1 to TRBJ2-4; TRBD2 is a possible D gene (5 bases). This CDR3 contains 12 residues. Trimming cost V 4 bases and J 4 bases, with 8 bases left between them. The germline gives CDR1 SQVTM, CDR2 ANQGSEA. The CDR3 DNA is TGCAGCGTTGGAACGGGGAAAAACATTCAGTACTTC. Translated: CSVGTGKNIQYF.

CDR3 in amino acids: CASSQKRGNEQFF. CDR3 bases: TGCGCCAGCAGCCAAAAAAGGGGGAATGAGCAGTTCTTC. The chain links TRBV4-3 to TRBJ2-1, with a possible D match to TRBD1 (6 bases). V was trimmed by 2 bases and J by 7 bases, leaving 9 bases between them. The CDR3 is 13 amino acids. Germline V gene sequence: CDR1 LGHNA, CDR2 YSLEER.

The V and J genes are TRBV7-2 and TRBJ2-2; the D gene is possibly TRBD1 (5 bases). The CDR3 loop spans 16 amino acids. Looked up from germline, CDR1 is SGHTA and CDR2 is FQGNSA. V was trimmed by 3 bases and J by 0 bases, leaving 11 bases between them. CDR3 protein: CASSFDDSANTGELFF. As DNA, the CDR3 is TGTGCCAGCAGCTTCGATGACAGCGCGAACACCGGGGAGCTGTTTTTT.

This clonotype has at least ten counts. This chain uses TRBV28 with TRBJ2-7; D is possibly TRBD1 or TRBD2 (5 bases each). Trimming cost V 4 bases and J 2 bases, with 15 bases left between them. The CDR3 has 15 amino acids. Germline V CDR1 and CDR2: MDHEN, SYDVKM. The CDR3 region is CASSSPRDRAYEQYF. In DNA, the CDR3 is TGTGCCAGCAGTTCACCCCGGGACCGAGCCTACGAGCAGTACTTC.

This chain uses TRBV3-1 with TRBJ2-7; D is ambiguous. V was shortened by 1 base and J by 7 bases, with 14 bases between the two germline ends. Germline V lookup: CDR1 LGHDT, CDR2 YNNKEL (reference sequence). The CDR3 is made up of 14 amino acids. The CDR3 spells CASSQADGNREQYF. In DNA form, the CDR3 reads TGTGCCAGCAGCCAAGCTGACGGAAACCGGGAGCAGTACTTC.

This clonotype was found a few times. The chain uses TRBV7-2 and TRBJ2-1; D gene unclear. Trimming took 2 bases from V and 2 from J, leaving 4 bases between them. Germline CDR1 SGHTA, CDR2 FQGNSA. The length of the CDR3 is 13 residues. Written as DNA, the CDR3 is TGTGCCAGCAGCTTAAACGCCTACAATGAGCAGTTCTTC. Its translation: CASSLNAYNEQFF.

The rearrangement joins TRBV5-6 to TRBJ2-1, with 9 bases identical to TRBD1. The CDR3 is made up of 16 amino acids. V was clipped by 4 bases and J by 4 bases; unmatched bases: 9. Germline lookup yields CDR1 SGHDT and CDR2 YYEEEE. The CDR3 loop is CASSLEQGARYNEQFF. The DNA of the CDR3 is TGTGCCAGCAGCCTGGAACAGGGGGCGCGATACAATGAGCAGTTCTTC.

This clonotype has just one count. The chain carries TRBV5-6 and TRBJ2-1, with no clear D. The CDR3 length is 16 residues. The ends were cut back, 2 bases at V and 4 bases at J, with 16 bases in the middle. Per the germline V gene, CDR1 is SGHDT and CDR2 is YYEEEE. CDR3 coding DNA: TGTGCCAGCAGCTTAGGTGGGGATAGTGGGTACAATGAGCAGTTCTTC. It translates to CASSLGGDSGYNEQFF.

The sample holds a few counts of this clonotype. The V call is TRBV6-1, the J call TRBJ1-2; 8 bases fit TRBD1. This CDR3 spans 13 amino acids. Germline trimming cut 7 bases from V and 6 bases from J; bases unmatched to any gene: 7. CDR1 is MNHNS and CDR2 is SASEGT in the germline V gene. Written as DNA, the CDR3 is TGTGCCAGCATCCTCGGACAGGGCGATGGCTACACCTTC. Amino acid sequence: CASILGQGDGYTF.

V and J are TRBV20-1 and TRBJ2-3; a possible D gene is TRBD2 (6 bases). The V gene lost 1 base and the J gene lost 3 bases, with 11 bases spanning the gap. Germline V lookup: CDR1 DFQATT, CDR2 SNEGSKA (reference sequence). This CDR3 comprises 14 residues. CDR3 sequence reads: CSARAYGGTDTQYF. The CDR3 bases are TGCAGTGCTAGAGCTTACGGGGGAACAGATACGCAGTATTTT.

This rearrangement joins TRBV29-1 to TRBJ2-3, with D uncertain. V was shortened by 4 bases and J by 8 bases, with 10 bases between the two germline ends. This CDR3 has 11 residues. From germline, CDR1 is SQVTM and CDR2 ANQGSEA. CDR3 nucleotide sequence: TGCAGCGTTGGATCGGGTGGTACGCAGTATTTT. Translated, it gives CSVGSGGTQYF.

This chain links TRBV20-1 with TRBJ2-1, with 12 bases fitting TRBD2. Germline-derived CDR1 and CDR2 are DFQATT and SNEGSKA (reference sequence). The V gene end was trimmed by 3 bases and the J gene end by 6 bases; junction bases not matched to a gene: 9. The CDR3 has 16 amino acids. The CDR3 sequence is CSASPPTSGRINEQFF. For the CDR3, the DNA is TGCAGTGCTAGCCCCCCTACTAGCGGGAGGATCAATGAGCAGTTCTTC.

The chain uses TRBV21-1 and TRBJ2-2. TRBV21-1 is a documented pseudogene. This CDR3 has 14 residues. The DNA of the CDR3 is TGTGCCAGCAGCAAAGGACGTAACACCGGGGAGCTGTTTTTT. Translated: CASSKGRNTGELFF.

The rearrangement links TRBV27 to TRBJ2-5, with 10 bases aligning to TRBD1. The CDR3 consists of 15 residues. The trim removed 5 bases at V and 5 bases at J, leaving 8 bases unmatched. Germline loops: CDR1 MNHEY, CDR2 SMNVEV (reference sequence). CDR3 loop: CASSRQGARGETQYF. The CDR3 nucleotides read TGTGCCAGCAGTCGACAGGGGGCGCGCGGGGAGACCCAGTACTTC.

This clonotype was counted many times. The J gene is TRBJ2-1, the V gene TRBV10-3; D uncertain. This CDR3 comprises 15 residues. Germline-derived CDR1 and CDR2 are ENHRY and SYGVKD. Trimming removed 2 bases from V and 0 bases from J, with 8 bases in between. The CDR3 nucleotides are TGTGCCATCAGTGAGAGTAGCAGCTCCTACAATGAGCAGTTCTTC. Translated, it gives CAISESSSSYNEQFF.

In this sample, this clonotype turned up a few times. The chain uses TRBV20-1 and TRBJ1-1; TRBD1 matches at 10 bases. Germline V gene data show CDR1 as DFQATT and CDR2 as SNEGSKA (reference sequence). The CDR3 sequence is 14 residues long. The junction had 8 bases not matched to a gene; V was cut back by 5 bases and J by 5 bases. The CDR3 loop is CSALGQGLKTEAFF. The CDR3 DNA sequence: TGCAGTGCTCTGGGACAGGGGCTAAAGACTGAAGCTTTCTTT.

The chain links TRBV5-1 to TRBJ1-2; perhaps TRBD1 as D (5 bases). CDR1 SGHRS and CDR2 YFSETQ come from the germline V gene. The CDR3 loop spans 15 amino acids. The ends were cut back, 2 bases at V and 8 bases at J, with 19 bases in the middle. Here the CDR3 DNA reads TGCGCCAGCAGCTTACTACCTTCAGGGTTAGAGGGCTACACCTTC. This sequence encodes CASSLLPSGLEGYTF.